Listed below are T cell receptor beta chains from one sample, sequenced in a study of early T cells in non-severe SARS-CoV-2 infection. TCRdb fed the 5' RACE reads into MiXCR, producing one record per CDR3 protein. In the table there are 35,000 to 50,000 distinct CDR3 sequences, 20% to 25% of which are singletons. The source was whole blood, collected at baseline. The receptors were sampled from an adult who was a healthcare worker with PCR-confirmed SARS-CoV-2 infection or an uninfected control (not recorded which). Both conserved end residues are part of each CDR3. The D gene is left open where the match is weak. Not all rows give a size; the values are once, few, many and, for expanded clones, a class.

d_call: -
clone_size: -
cdr3_length: 12
v_call: TRBV20-1
j_call: TRBJ1-6
cdr3_aa: CSARDRGGPLHF
cdr3_nt: TGCAGTGCTAGAGATCGCGGGGGGCCCCTCCACTTT

d_call: -
clone_size: -
cdr3_length: 14
v_call: TRBV5-1
j_call: TRBJ1-2
cdr3_aa: CASSPEPSNYGYTF
cdr3_nt: TGCGCCAGCAGCCCGGAACCCTCTAACTATGGCTACACCTTC

d_call: -
clone_size: once
cdr3_length: 15
v_call: TRBV4-1
j_call: TRBJ1-6
cdr3_aa: CASSQRERDNSPLHF
cdr3_nt: TGCGCCAGCAGCCAAAGAGAACGGGATAATTCACCCCTCCACTTT

d_call: -
clone_size: many
cdr3_length: 11
v_call: TRBV7-9
j_call: TRBJ2-1
cdr3_aa: CASSLGDEQFF
cdr3_nt: TGTGCCAGCAGCTTGGGGGATGAGCAGTTCTTC

d_call: -
clone_size: few
cdr3_length: 13
v_call: TRBV7-8
j_call: TRBJ2-5
cdr3_aa: CASSLNTKETQYF
cdr3_nt: TGTGCCAGCAGCTTAAACACCAAAGAGACCCAGTACTTC

d_call: TRBD1
clone_size: few
cdr3_length: 15
v_call: TRBV18
j_call: TRBJ2-1
cdr3_aa: CASSVPQGAYNEQFF
cdr3_nt: TGTGCCAGCTCAGTACCTCAGGGGGCCTACAATGAGCAGTTCTTC

d_call: TRBD1
clone_size: few
cdr3_length: 15
v_call: TRBV20-1
j_call: TRBJ2-1
cdr3_aa: CSASTGTGTYNEQFF
cdr3_nt: TGCAGTGCTAGCACCGGGACAGGAACCTACAATGAGCAGTTCTTC

d_call: -
clone_size: few
cdr3_length: 11
v_call: TRBV10-2
j_call: TRBJ1-1
cdr3_aa: CASSDLLGAFF
cdr3_nt: TGCGCCAGCAGTGACCTTCTAGGAGCTTTCTTT

d_call: -
clone_size: few
cdr3_length: 15
v_call: TRBV4-1
j_call: TRBJ1-5
cdr3_aa: CASSPRSGGWQPQHF
cdr3_nt: TGCGCCAGCAGCCCAAGATCCGGGGGATGGCAGCCCCAGCATTTT

d_call: -
clone_size: few
cdr3_length: 15
v_call: TRBV7-2
j_call: TRBJ2-2
cdr3_aa: CASGAFWGSTGELFF
cdr3_nt: TGTGCCAGCGGGGCCTTTTGGGGGAGCACCGGGGAGCTGTTTTTT

d_call: -
clone_size: few
cdr3_length: 14
v_call: TRBV7-9
j_call: TRBJ2-1
cdr3_aa: CASSLPYGGGEQFF
cdr3_nt: TGTGCCAGCAGCTTACCCTACGGGGGCGGTGAGCAGTTCTTC

d_call: -
clone_size: -
cdr3_length: 17
v_call: TRBV20-1
j_call: TRBJ2-1
cdr3_aa: CSASNLDPLGTYNEQFF
cdr3_nt: TGCAGTGCCTCTAATCTTGACCCACTTGGTACCTACAATGAGCAGTTCTTC

d_call: TRBD1
clone_size: -
cdr3_length: 14
v_call: TRBV20-1
j_call: TRBJ2-5
cdr3_aa: CSARVGTGQETQYF
cdr3_nt: TGCAGTGCTAGAGTCGGGACAGGGCAAGAGACCCAGTACTTC

d_call: TRBD2
clone_size: -
cdr3_length: 17
v_call: TRBV5-4
j_call: TRBJ2-2
cdr3_aa: CASSPSGLAATTGELFF
cdr3_nt: TGTGCCAGCAGCCCCTCGGGACTAGCGGCGACCACCGGGGAGCTGTTTTTT

d_call: -
clone_size: -
cdr3_length: 15
v_call: TRBV20-1
j_call: TRBJ2-3
cdr3_aa: CSARPGLQQRDTQYF
cdr3_nt: TGCAGTGCTCGTCCCGGGCTACAGCAAAGAGATACGCAGTATTTT

d_call: TRBD1
clone_size: few
cdr3_length: 12
v_call: TRBV20-1
j_call: TRBJ1-2
cdr3_aa: CSALYRGYGYTF
cdr3_nt: TGCAGTGCTCTGTACAGGGGCTATGGCTACACCTTC

d_call: -
clone_size: -
cdr3_length: 15
v_call: TRBV11-2
j_call: TRBJ2-7
cdr3_aa: CASSLVGSVRNGQYF
cdr3_nt: TGTGCCAGCAGCTTAGTGGGCAGCGTTCGGAATGGGCAGTACTTC

d_call: -
clone_size: few
cdr3_length: 13
v_call: TRBV5-1
j_call: TRBJ2-3
cdr3_aa: CASSDGGSDTQYF
cdr3_nt: TGCGCCAGCAGCGATGGTGGGTCAGATACGCAGTATTTT

d_call: -
clone_size: few
cdr3_length: 12
v_call: TRBV7-9
j_call: TRBJ1-1
cdr3_aa: CASSLGVAEAFF
cdr3_nt: TGTGCCAGCAGCTTGGGTGTAGCGGAAGCTTTCTTT

d_call: -
clone_size: -
cdr3_length: 15
v_call: TRBV14
j_call: TRBJ1-1
cdr3_aa: CASSRIRTTRTEAFF
cdr3_nt: TGTGCCAGCAGCCGCATTCGGACAACTCGTACTGAAGCTTTCTTT

d_call: -
clone_size: few
cdr3_length: 13
v_call: TRBV2
j_call: TRBJ1-2
cdr3_aa: CASSARLNYGYTF
cdr3_nt: TGTGCCAGCAGTGCCCGCCTCAACTATGGCTACACCTTC

d_call: -
clone_size: few
cdr3_length: 13
v_call: TRBV7-7
j_call: TRBJ2-7
cdr3_aa: CASSPSTGGEQYF
cdr3_nt: TGTGCCAGCAGCCCGTCGACAGGCGGCGAGCAGTACTTC

d_call: TRBD1
clone_size: few
cdr3_length: 13
v_call: TRBV5-1
j_call: TRBJ2-7
cdr3_aa: CASSTDRENEQYF
cdr3_nt: TGCGCCAGCAGCACGGACAGGGAAAACGAGCAGTACTTC

d_call: -
clone_size: -
cdr3_length: 14
v_call: TRBV19
j_call: TRBJ2-3
cdr3_aa: CASSIAGGTDTQYF
cdr3_nt: TGTGCCAGTAGTATAGCGGGGGGCACAGATACGCAGTATTTT

d_call: -
clone_size: -
cdr3_length: 15
v_call: TRBV6-5
j_call: TRBJ2-7
cdr3_aa: CASSYSRWGSYEQYF
cdr3_nt: TGTGCCAGCAGTTACTCGAGATGGGGGAGCTACGAGCAGTACTTC

d_call: -
clone_size: once
cdr3_length: 14
v_call: TRBV11-2
j_call: TRBJ1-6
cdr3_aa: CASNSEGEGAPLHF
cdr3_nt: TGTGCCAGCAACTCCGAGGGCGAGGGGGCACCCCTCCACTTT

d_call: -
clone_size: many
cdr3_length: 15
v_call: TRBV9
j_call: TRBJ2-3
cdr3_aa: CASSVAYGSTDTQYF
cdr3_nt: TGTGCCAGCAGCGTAGCTTACGGTAGCACAGATACGCAGTATTTT

d_call: -
clone_size: -
cdr3_length: 13
v_call: TRBV5-8
j_call: TRBJ1-1
cdr3_aa: CASSLSMNTEAFF
cdr3_nt: TGTGCCAGCAGCTTGTCGATGAACACTGAAGCTTTCTTT

d_call: -
clone_size: -
cdr3_length: 13
v_call: TRBV4-1
j_call: TRBJ1-1
cdr3_aa: CASSQVVNTEAFF
cdr3_nt: TGCGCCAGCAGCCAAGTCGTGAACACTGAAGCTTTCTTT

d_call: -
clone_size: -
cdr3_length: 15
v_call: TRBV12-5
j_call: TRBJ2-2
cdr3_aa: CASASVASNTGELFF
cdr3_nt: TGTGCTAGTGCCTCAGTAGCGAGTAACACCGGGGAGCTGTTTTTT

d_call: -
clone_size: many
cdr3_length: 14
v_call: TRBV25-1
j_call: TRBJ1-3
cdr3_aa: CASSDSGSGNTIYF
cdr3_nt: TGTGCCAGCAGTGATAGTGGCTCTGGAAACACCATATATTTT

d_call: -
clone_size: few
cdr3_length: 12
v_call: TRBV3-1
j_call: TRBJ1-1
cdr3_aa: CASSPQGIEAFF
cdr3_nt: TGTGCCAGCAGCCCTCAGGGAATTGAAGCTTTCTTT

d_call: TRBD1
clone_size: -
cdr3_length: 13
v_call: TRBV6-6
j_call: TRBJ2-7
cdr3_aa: CASSRGDRYEQYF
cdr3_nt: TGTGCCAGCAGTAGAGGGGACAGATACGAGCAGTACTTC

d_call: TRBD2
clone_size: -
cdr3_length: 17
v_call: TRBV29-1
j_call: TRBJ2-3
cdr3_aa: CSVAGTSGEDGTDTQYF
cdr3_nt: TGCAGCGTTGCTGGGACTAGCGGGGAGGATGGCACAGATACGCAGTATTTT

d_call: -
clone_size: -
cdr3_length: 15
v_call: TRBV10-3
j_call: TRBJ2-1
cdr3_aa: CAISLGTGPYNEQFF
cdr3_nt: TGTGCCATCAGTCTCGGGACTGGCCCCTACAATGAGCAGTTCTTC

d_call: -
clone_size: -
cdr3_length: 13
v_call: TRBV18
j_call: TRBJ1-1
cdr3_aa: CASSPAKNTEAFF
cdr3_nt: TGTGCCAGCTCACCCGCGAAAAACACTGAAGCCTTCTTT

d_call: -
clone_size: -
cdr3_length: 13
v_call: TRBV20-1
j_call: TRBJ1-1
cdr3_aa: CSAPDRLNTEAFF
cdr3_nt: TGCAGTGCCCCCGACAGGTTGAACACTGAAGCTTTCTTT

d_call: TRBD2
clone_size: -
cdr3_length: 17
v_call: TRBV7-9
j_call: TRBJ2-5
cdr3_aa: CASSLGLLAARQETQYF
cdr3_nt: TGTGCCAGCAGCTTAGGGCTGCTAGCGGCTCGACAAGAGACCCAGTACTTC

d_call: -
clone_size: few
cdr3_length: 14
v_call: TRBV6-2/TRBV6-3
j_call: TRBJ2-7
cdr3_aa: CASRTGTVTYEQYF
cdr3_nt: TGTGCCAGCAGAACCGGGACGGTAACCTACGAGCAGTACTTC

d_call: TRBD2
clone_size: -
cdr3_length: 17
v_call: TRBV7-8
j_call: TRBJ2-3
cdr3_aa: CASSPTGSGELLDTQYF
cdr3_nt: TGTGCCAGCAGCCCCACGGGTAGCGGGGAGTTGTTGGATACGCAGTATTTT